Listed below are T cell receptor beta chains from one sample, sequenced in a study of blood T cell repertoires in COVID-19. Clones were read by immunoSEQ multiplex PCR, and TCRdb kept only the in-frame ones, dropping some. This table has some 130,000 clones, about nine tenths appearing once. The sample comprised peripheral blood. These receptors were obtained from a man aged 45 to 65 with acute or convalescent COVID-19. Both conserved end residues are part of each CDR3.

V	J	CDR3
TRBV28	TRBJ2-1	CASSPRGLRGRGYNEQFF
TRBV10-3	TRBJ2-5	CANSQGLGETQYF
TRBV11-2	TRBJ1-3	CASSSTRSGNTIYF
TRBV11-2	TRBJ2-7	CASSSWGTGVVKQYF
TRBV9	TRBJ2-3	CASSVSRGAGGLADTQYF
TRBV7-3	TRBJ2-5	CASSPPGSSGGQETQYF
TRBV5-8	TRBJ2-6	CASSPTVSGANVLTF
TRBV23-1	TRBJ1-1	CASSSRTGIMNTEAFF
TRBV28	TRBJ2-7	CASYSGFGEQYF
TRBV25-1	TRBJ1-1	CASSRQTEAFF
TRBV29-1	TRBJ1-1	CSVEKGTANTEAFF
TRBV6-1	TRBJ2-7	CASSDRQAYYEQYF
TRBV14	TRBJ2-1	CASSQLTSGAHNEQFF
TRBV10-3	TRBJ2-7	CAISAGDYEQYF
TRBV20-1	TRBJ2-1	CSASRSRVNEQFF
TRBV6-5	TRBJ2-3	CAGGGAFGTDTQYF